This TCR beta chain was recovered during a study of blood T cell repertoires in COVID-19. Authors' analysis steps: Reference gene primer amplification gave estimated nucleated cell counts. Some clones are missing from TCRdb's copy, which holds only in-frame ones; the method was immunoSEQ multiplex PCR. D and trimming were read from the DNA, whereas the V and J calls and clone size are those reported in that table. Of roughly 80,000 clones in the sample, 75% to 95% are singletons; the top ten hold about 1.9%. The sample comprised peripheral blood. The sequence was obtained from a woman aged 45-59 years in a cohort sampled during active COVID-19.

DNA of the CDR3: TGCGCCAGCAGCCCCTTCCAGGGGGCCAACTACGAGCAGTACTTC. It yields the protein CASSPFQGANYEQYF. This rearrangement joins TRBV4-1 to TRBJ2-7, with TRBD1 matching 8 bases. Germline CDR1 is MGHRA and CDR2 is YSYEKL. The CDR3 loop spans 15 amino acids. The ends lost 4 bases at V and 3 bases at J; junction bases unmatched: 8.